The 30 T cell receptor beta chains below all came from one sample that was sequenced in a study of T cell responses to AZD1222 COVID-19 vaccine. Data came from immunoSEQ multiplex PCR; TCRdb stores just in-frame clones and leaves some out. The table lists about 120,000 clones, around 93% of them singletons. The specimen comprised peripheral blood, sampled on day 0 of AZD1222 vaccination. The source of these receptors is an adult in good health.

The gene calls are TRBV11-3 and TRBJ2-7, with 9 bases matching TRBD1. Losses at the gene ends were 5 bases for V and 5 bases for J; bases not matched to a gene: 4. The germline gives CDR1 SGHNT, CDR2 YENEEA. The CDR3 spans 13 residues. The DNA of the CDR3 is TGTGCCAGCAGCCAGGGGACAGGGCACGAGCAGTACTTC. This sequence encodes CASSQGTGHEQYF.

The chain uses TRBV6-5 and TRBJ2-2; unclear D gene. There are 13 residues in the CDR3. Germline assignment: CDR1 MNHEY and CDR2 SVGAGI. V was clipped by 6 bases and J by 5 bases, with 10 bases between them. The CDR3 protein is CASSPSGTGELFF. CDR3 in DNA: TGTGCCAGCAGCCCGTCGGGTACCGGGGAGCTGTTTTTT.

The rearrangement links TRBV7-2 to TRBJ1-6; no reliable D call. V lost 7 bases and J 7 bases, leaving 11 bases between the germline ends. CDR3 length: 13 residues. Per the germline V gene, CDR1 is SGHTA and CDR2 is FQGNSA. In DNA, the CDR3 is TGTGCCAGCACCCCAGAGAGGAATTCACCCCTCCACTTT. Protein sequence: CASTPERNSPLHF.

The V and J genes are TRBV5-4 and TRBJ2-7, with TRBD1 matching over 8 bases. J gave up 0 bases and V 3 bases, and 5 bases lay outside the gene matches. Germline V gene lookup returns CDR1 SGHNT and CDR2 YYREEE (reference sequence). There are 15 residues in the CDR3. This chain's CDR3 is CASSYTGGHSYEQYF. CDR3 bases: TGTGCCAGCAGCTACACAGGGGGGCACTCCTACGAGCAGTACTTC.

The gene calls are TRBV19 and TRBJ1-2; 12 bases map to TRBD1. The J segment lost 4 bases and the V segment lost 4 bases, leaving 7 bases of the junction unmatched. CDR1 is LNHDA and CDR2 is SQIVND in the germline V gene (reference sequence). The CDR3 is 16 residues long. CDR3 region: CASSNTGTGGIYGYTF. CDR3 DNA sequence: TGTGCCAGTAGTAACACCGGGACAGGGGGCATCTATGGCTACACCTTC.

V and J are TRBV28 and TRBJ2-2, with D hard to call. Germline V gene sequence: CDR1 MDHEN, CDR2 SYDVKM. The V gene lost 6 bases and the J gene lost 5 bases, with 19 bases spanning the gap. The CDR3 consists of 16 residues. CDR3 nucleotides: TGTGCCAGCAGCCCCCCCCGGGCAGGATGGACCGGGGAGCTGTTTTTT. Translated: CASSPPRAGWTGELFF.

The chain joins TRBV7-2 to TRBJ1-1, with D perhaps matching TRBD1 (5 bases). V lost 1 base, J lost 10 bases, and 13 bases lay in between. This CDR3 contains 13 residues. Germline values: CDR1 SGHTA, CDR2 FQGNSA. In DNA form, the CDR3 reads TGTGCCAGCAGCTTAGGAGGGCAAGGGACAGCTTTCTTT. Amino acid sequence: CASSLGGQGTAFF.

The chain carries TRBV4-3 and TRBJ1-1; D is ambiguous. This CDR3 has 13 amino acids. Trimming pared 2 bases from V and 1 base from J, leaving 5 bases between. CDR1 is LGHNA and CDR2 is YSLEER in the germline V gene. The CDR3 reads CASSQRRNTEAFF. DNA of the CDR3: TGCGCCAGCAGCCAAAGGAGGAACACTGAAGCTTTCTTT.

In DNA, the CDR3 is TGTGCCAGCAAGGGGGTGGGCCAAGAGACCCAGTACTTC. Encoded protein: CASKGVGQETQYF. V and J are TRBV2 and TRBJ2-5, with D possibly matching TRBD1 (6 bases). This CDR3 region has 13 residues. Germline CDR1 is SNHLY and CDR2 is FYNNEI. Trimming pared 7 bases from V and 1 base from J, leaving 10 bases between.

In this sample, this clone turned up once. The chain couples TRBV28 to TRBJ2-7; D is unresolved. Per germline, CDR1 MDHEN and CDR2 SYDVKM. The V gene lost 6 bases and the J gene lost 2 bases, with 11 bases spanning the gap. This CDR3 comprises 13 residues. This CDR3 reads CASSPGRTYEQYF. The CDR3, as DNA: TGTGCCAGCAGCCCCGGACGGACCTACGAGCAGTACTTC. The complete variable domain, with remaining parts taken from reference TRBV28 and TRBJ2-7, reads DVKVTQSSRYLVKRTGEKVFLECVQDMDHENMFWYRQDPGLGLRLIYFSYDVKMKEKGDIPEGYSVSREKKERFSLILESASTNQTSMYLCASSPGRTYEQYFGPGTRLTVT.

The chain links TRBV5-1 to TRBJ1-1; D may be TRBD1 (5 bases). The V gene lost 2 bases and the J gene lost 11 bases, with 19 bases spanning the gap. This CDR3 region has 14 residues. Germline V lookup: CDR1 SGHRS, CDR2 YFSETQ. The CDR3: CASSFTPGPSDAFF. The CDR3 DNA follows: TGCGCCAGCAGCTTTACACCGGGACCTAGCGACGCTTTCTTT.

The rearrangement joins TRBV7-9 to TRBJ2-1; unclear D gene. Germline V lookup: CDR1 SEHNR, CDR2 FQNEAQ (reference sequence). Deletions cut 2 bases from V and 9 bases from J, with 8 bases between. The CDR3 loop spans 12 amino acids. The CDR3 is CASSLFLSEQFF. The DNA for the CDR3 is TGTGCCAGCAGCTTATTTCTAAGTGAGCAGTTCTTC.

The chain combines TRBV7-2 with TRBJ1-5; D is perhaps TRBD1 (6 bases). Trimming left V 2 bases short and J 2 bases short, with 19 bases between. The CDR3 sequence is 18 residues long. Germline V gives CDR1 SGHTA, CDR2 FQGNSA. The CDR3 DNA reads TGTGCCAGCAGCTTAAGGGGGTCGGGGGGCCTTGGCAATCAGCCCCAGCATTTT. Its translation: CASSLRGSGGLGNQPQHF.

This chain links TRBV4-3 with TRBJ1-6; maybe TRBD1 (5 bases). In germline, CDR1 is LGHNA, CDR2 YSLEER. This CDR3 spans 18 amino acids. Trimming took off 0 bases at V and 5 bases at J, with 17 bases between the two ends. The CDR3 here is CASSQEPFGGTDNSPLHF. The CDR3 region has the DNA TGCGCCAGCAGCCAAGAACCCTTTGGGGGGACGGATAATTCACCCCTCCACTTT.

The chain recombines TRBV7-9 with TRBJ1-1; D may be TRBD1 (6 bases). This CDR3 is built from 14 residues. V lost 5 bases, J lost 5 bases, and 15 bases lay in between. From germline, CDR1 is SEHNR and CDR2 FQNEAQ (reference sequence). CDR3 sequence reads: CASSKDGGATEAFF. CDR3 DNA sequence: TGTGCCAGCAGCAAAGACGGGGGGGCGACTGAAGCTTTCTTT.

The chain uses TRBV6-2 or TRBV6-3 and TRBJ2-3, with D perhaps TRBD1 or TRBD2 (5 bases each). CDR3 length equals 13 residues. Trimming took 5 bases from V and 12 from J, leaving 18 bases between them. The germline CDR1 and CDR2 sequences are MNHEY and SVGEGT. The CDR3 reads CASSTGDRGSQYF. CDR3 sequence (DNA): TGTGCCAGCAGTACCGGGGACCGCGGTTCTCAGTATTTT.

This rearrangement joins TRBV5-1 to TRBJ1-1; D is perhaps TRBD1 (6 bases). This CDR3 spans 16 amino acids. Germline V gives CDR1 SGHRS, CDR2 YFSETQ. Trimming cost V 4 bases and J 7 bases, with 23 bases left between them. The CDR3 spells CASSHRRTERSHEAFF. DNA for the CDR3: TGCGCCAGCAGCCATCGGAGGACAGAGCGTTCCCATGAAGCTTTCTTT.

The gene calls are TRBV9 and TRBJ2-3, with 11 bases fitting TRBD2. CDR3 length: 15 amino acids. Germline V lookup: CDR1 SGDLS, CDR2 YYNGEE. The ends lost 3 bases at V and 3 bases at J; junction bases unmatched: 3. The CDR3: CASSEGLAATDTQYF. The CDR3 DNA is TGTGCCAGCAGCGAGGGACTAGCGGCAACAGATACGCAGTATTTT.

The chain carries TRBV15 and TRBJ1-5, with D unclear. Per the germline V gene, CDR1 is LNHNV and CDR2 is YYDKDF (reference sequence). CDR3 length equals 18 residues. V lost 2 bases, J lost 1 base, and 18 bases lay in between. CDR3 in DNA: TGTGCCACCAGCAGACAGAAGACGGACCTTTTGAGCAATCAGCCCCAGCATTTT. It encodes CATSRQKTDLLSNQPQHF.

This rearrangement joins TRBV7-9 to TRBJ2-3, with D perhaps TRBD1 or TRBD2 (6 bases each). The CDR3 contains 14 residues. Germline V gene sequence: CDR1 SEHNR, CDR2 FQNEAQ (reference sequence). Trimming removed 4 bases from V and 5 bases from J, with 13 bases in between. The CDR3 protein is CASSWGAGLDTQYF. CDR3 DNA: TGTGCCAGCAGCTGGGGGGCAGGTTTAGATACGCAGTATTTT.

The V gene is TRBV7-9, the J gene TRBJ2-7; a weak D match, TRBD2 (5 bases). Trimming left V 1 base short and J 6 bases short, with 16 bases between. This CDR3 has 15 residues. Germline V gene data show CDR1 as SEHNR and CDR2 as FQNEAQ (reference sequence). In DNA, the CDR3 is TGTGCCAGCAGCTTAGACCTATCCGGGATGGGCGAGCAGTACTTC. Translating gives CASSLDLSGMGEQYF.

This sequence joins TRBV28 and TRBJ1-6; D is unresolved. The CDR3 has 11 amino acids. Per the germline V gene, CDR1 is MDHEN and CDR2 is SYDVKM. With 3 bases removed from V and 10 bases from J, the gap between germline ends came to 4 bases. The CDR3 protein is CASSFRSPLHF. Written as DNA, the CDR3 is TGTGCCAGCAGTTTTAGGTCACCCCTCCACTTT. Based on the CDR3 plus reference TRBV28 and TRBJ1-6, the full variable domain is DVKVTQSSRYLVKRTGEKVFLECVQDMDHENMFWYRQDPGLGLRLIYFSYDVKMKEKGDIPEGYSVSREKKERFSLILESASTNQTSMYLCASSFRSPLHFGNGTRLTVT.

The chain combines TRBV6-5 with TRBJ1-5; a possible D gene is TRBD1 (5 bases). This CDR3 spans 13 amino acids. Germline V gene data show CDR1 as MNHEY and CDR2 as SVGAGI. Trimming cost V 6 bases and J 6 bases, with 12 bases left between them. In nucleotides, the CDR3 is TGTGCCAGCAGGACCCGGGACGGTCAGCCCCAGCATTTT. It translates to CASRTRDGQPQHF.

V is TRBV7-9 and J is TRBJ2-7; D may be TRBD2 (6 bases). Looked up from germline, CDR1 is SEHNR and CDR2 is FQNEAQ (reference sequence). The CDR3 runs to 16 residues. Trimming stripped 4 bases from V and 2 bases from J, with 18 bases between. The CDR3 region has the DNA TGTGCCAGCAGCTCCCCAGGCGGGAACGGGGCCTACGAGCAGTACTTC. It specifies CASSSPGGNGAYEQYF.

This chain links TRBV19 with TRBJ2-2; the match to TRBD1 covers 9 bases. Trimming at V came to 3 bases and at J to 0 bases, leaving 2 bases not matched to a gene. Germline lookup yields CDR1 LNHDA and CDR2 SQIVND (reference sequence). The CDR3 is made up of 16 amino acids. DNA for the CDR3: TGTGCCAGTAGTATCCGGACAGGGGCGAACACCGGGGAGCTGTTTTTT. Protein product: CASSIRTGANTGELFF. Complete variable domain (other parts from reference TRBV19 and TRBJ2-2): DGGITQSPKYLFRKEGQNVTLSCEQNLNHDAMYWYRQDPGQGLRLIYYSQIVNDFQKGDIAEGYSVSREKKESFPLTVTSAQKNPTAFYLCASSIRTGANTGELFFGEGSRLTVL.

CDR3: CASSPRGPYTEAFF. CDR3 DNA: TGTGCCAGCAGCCCTAGGGGGCCATACACTGAAGCTTTCTTT. This chain connects TRBV5-6 to TRBJ1-1; 7 bases line up with TRBD1. CDR3 length: 14 residues. CDR1 is SGHDT, CDR2 YYEEEE, per germline. Trimming removed 4 bases from V and 3 bases from J; junction bases left unmatched: 6. Drawing the rest from reference TRBV5-6 and TRBJ1-1, the complete variable domain is DAGVTQSPTHLIKTRGQQVTLRCSPKSGHDTVSWYQQALGQGPQFIFQYYEEEERQRGNFPDRFSGHQFPNYSSELNVNALLLGDSALYLCASSPRGPYTEAFFGQGTRLTVV.

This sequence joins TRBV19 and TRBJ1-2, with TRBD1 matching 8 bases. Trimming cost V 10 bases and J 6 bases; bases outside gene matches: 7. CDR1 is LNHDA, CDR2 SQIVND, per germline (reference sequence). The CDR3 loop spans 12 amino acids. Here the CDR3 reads CATGQGRNGYTF. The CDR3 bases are TGTGCCACCGGACAGGGAAGGAATGGCTACACCTTC.

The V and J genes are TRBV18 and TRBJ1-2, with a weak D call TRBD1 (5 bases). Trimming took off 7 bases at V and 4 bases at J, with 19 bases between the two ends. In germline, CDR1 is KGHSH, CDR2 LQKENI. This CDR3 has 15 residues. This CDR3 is CASWEGQPLTYGYTF. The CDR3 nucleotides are TGTGCCAGCTGGGAGGGGCAGCCTCTAACCTATGGCTACACCTTC. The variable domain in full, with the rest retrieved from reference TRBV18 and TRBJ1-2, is NAGVMQNPRHLVRRRGQEARLRCSPMKGHSHVYWYRQLPEEGLKFMVYLQKENIIDESGMPKERFSAEFPKEGPSILRIQQVVRGDSAAYFCASWEGQPLTYGYTFGSGTRLTVV.

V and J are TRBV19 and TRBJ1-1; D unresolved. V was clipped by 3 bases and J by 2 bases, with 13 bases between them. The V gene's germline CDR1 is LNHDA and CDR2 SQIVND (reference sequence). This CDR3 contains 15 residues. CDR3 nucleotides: TGTGCCAGTAGTATCTTGTTGGGTGTTAACACTGAAGCTTTCTTT. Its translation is CASSILLGVNTEAFF.

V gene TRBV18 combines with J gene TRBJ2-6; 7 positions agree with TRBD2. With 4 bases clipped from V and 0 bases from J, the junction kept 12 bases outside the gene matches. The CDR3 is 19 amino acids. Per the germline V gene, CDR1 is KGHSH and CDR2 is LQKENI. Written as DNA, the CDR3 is TGTGCCAGCTCACAAACCCGGGGGACGGGAGGCTCTGGGGCCAACGTCCTGACTTTC. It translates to CASSQTRGTGGSGANVLTF.